A single sample gave rise to the 20 T cell receptor beta chains below, sequenced in a study of shared clonotypes between healthy human individuals. The naive CD8 fraction comprised CD45RO-negative cells positively selected for CCR7 and excluded terminally differentiated effector memory CD45RA+ cells. Assay: immunoSEQ multiplex PCR; the TCRdb copy retains only in-frame clones and omits some. The table lists about 600,000 clones, over 95% of them singletons. The sample was naive CD8+ T cells sorted from blood. The receptor source for this set is a woman younger than 45 in good health.

CDR3 in amino acids: CADLDRGPAFF. Here the CDR3 DNA reads TGTGCCGACCTGGACAGGGGGCCGGCTTTCTTT. V usage is TRBV2 and J usage is TRBJ1-1, with 11 bases that match TRBD1. Looked up from germline, CDR1 is SNHLY and CDR2 is FYNNEI. Trimming at V came to 11 bases and at J to 11 bases, leaving 7 bases not matched to a gene. The CDR3 spans 11 residues.

The rearrangement joins TRBV20-1 to TRBJ2-1; D remains unclear. CDR3 size: 10 residues. Germline CDR1 is DFQATT and CDR2 is SNEGSKA (reference sequence). V lost 0 bases and J 13 bases, leaving 7 bases between the germline ends. The CDR3 reads CSARDRYQFF. The CDR3 DNA reads as TGCAGTGCTAGAGATCGTTATCAGTTCTTC.

V usage is TRBV6-5 and J usage is TRBJ1-5, with 8 positions matching TRBD1. There are 15 residues in the CDR3. V shed 5 bases, J shed 4 bases, and the junction held 7 bases outside the gene matches. From germline, CDR1 is MNHEY and CDR2 SVGAGI. CDR3 bases: TGTGCCAGCAGTGCCGGGACAGGAGTTAATCAGCCCCAGCATTTT. It translates to CASSAGTGVNQPQHF.

The chain employs TRBV4-1 and TRBJ2-1; perhaps TRBD1 as D (5 bases). V dropped 1 base and J dropped 0 bases, with 13 bases sitting between them. The CDR3 sequence is 17 residues long. Germline values: CDR1 MGHRA, CDR2 YSYEKL. The CDR3 region is CASSQAPGASSYNEQFF. The CDR3 DNA follows: TGCGCCAGCAGCCAAGCCCCTGGGGCGAGCTCCTACAATGAGCAGTTCTTC.

The V gene is TRBV7-9, the J gene TRBJ2-7; D assignment may be TRBD1 or TRBD2 (5 bases each). Trimming cost V 3 bases and J 10 bases, with 13 bases left between them. Germline assignment: CDR1 SEHNR and CDR2 FQNEAQ (reference sequence). The CDR3 runs to 12 residues. The DNA of the CDR3 is TGTGCCAGCAGCTTTTCCGGGACCCACCAGTACTTC. Its translation is CASSFSGTHQYF.

The table lists this clone with a few counts. The rearrangement uses TRBV19 and TRBJ1-1; tentative D call: TRBD1 (5 bases). V was clipped by 7 bases and J by 3 bases, with 15 bases between them. CDR3 size: 14 residues. The germline gives CDR1 LNHDA, CDR2 SQIVND (reference sequence). The CDR3 loop reads CASTHPPGDTEAFF. The CDR3 bases are TGTGCCAGTACCCACCCCCCGGGGGACACTGAAGCTTTCTTT.

The chain employs TRBV28 and TRBJ2-1; D is possibly TRBD2 (6 bases). The CDR3 has 16 amino acids. Trimming stripped 5 bases from V and 0 bases from J, with 14 bases between. In germline, CDR1 is MDHEN, CDR2 SYDVKM. This chain's CDR3 is CASSGPRESSYNEQFF. The CDR3 DNA reads TGTGCCAGCAGTGGTCCCCGGGAGAGCTCCTACAATGAGCAGTTCTTC. Complete variable domain (other parts from reference TRBV28 and TRBJ2-1): DVKVTQSSRYLVKRTGEKVFLECVQDMDHENMFWYRQDPGLGLRLIYFSYDVKMKEKGDIPEGYSVSREKKERFSLILESASTNQTSMYLCASSGPRESSYNEQFFGPGTRLTVL.

The gene calls are TRBV9 and TRBJ1-5; D gene unclear. The length of the CDR3 is 14 residues. Germline assignment: CDR1 SGDLS and CDR2 YYNGEE. Trimming took off 4 bases at V and 2 bases at J, with 10 bases between the two ends. The CDR3 DNA reads as TGTGCCAGCAGCCAATGGGGTGGCAATCAGCCCCAGCATTTT. Encoded protein: CASSQWGGNQPQHF.

V gene TRBV5-6 combines with J gene TRBJ1-2; no reliable D call. Deletions cut 4 bases from V and 2 bases from J, with 12 bases between. Germline CDR1 is SGHDT and CDR2 is YYEEEE. CDR3 length equals 14 residues. The CDR3 loop is CASSHWVVNYGYTF. CDR3 nucleotides: TGTGCCAGCAGCCATTGGGTAGTAAACTATGGCTACACCTTC.

Only one count was recorded for this clone. CDR3 nucleotides: TGTGCCAGCAGCCCGTCGACCCAGCTGTGGGAGCAGTACTTC. Translating gives CASSPSTQLWEQYF. V is TRBV11-2 and J is TRBJ2-7; no definite D call. This CDR3 contains 14 residues. Germline V gene lookup returns CDR1 SGHAT and CDR2 FQNNGV. V shed 5 bases and J shed 7 bases, with 18 bases lying between them.

This chain connects TRBV5-1 to TRBJ2-3, with 7 nucleotides matching TRBD2. This CDR3 is 15 amino acids long. The J segment lost 4 bases and the V segment lost 3 bases, leaving 8 bases of the junction unmatched. The germline CDR1 and CDR2 sequences are SGHRS and YFSETQ. The CDR3 DNA reads TGCGCCAGCAGCTCTAGCGGCCATGAACCAGATACGCAGTATTTT. This encodes CASSSSGHEPDTQYF. The full variable domain, with the rest looked up from reference TRBV5-1 and TRBJ2-3, is KAGVTQTPRYLIKTRGQQVTLSCSPISGHRSVSWYQQTPGQGLQFLFEYFSETQRNKGNFPGRFSGRQFSNSRSEMNVSTLELGDSALYLCASSSSGHEPDTQYFGPGTRLTVL.

This chain joins TRBV28 and TRBJ1-4; a possible D gene is TRBD1 (6 bases). With 3 bases removed from V and 3 bases from J, the gap between germline ends came to 17 bases. This CDR3 is built from 17 residues. The germline V gene has CDR1 MDHEN and CDR2 SYDVKM. CDR3 residues: CASSLLGGGGANEKLFF. For the CDR3, the DNA is TGTGCCAGCAGTTTGCTCGGGGGAGGGGGAGCTAATGAAAAACTGTTTTTT.

The chain links TRBV6-1 to TRBJ2-7; no clear D gene. CDR1 MNHNS and CDR2 SASEGT come from the germline V gene. The germline V and J ends were trimmed by 8 bases and 0 bases, with 14 bases remaining between them. The CDR3 spans 14 residues. The CDR3 sequence: CASSTGGYSYEQYF. The DNA for the CDR3 is TGTGCCAGCTCTACTGGCGGCTACTCCTACGAGCAGTACTTC.

The genes are TRBV7-8 and TRBJ2-2; 11 bases are a match to TRBD2. J gave up 5 bases and V 3 bases, and 5 bases lay outside the gene matches. CDR1 is SGHVS and CDR2 is FQNEAQ in the germline V gene. CDR3 length equals 16 residues. The chain's CDR3 is CASSFRLAGGTGELFF. CDR3 bases: TGTGCCAGCAGCTTTAGGCTAGCGGGAGGTACCGGGGAGCTGTTTTTT.

The rearrangement links TRBV7-8 to TRBJ2-1; no firm D call. V was trimmed by 0 bases and J by 8 bases, leaving 8 bases between them. The CDR3 loop spans 13 amino acids. Germline CDR1 is SGHVS and CDR2 is FQNEAQ. The CDR3 DNA sequence: TGTGCCAGCAGCTTAGCGCTAGGCGATGAGCAGTTCTTC. Translating it yields CASSLALGDEQFF.

The chain couples TRBV25-1 to TRBJ2-1; D may be TRBD1 (6 bases). CDR1 is MGHDK and CDR2 is SYGVNS in the germline V gene. The V and J ends lost 4 bases and 3 bases respectively, with 16 bases between them. This CDR3 region has 16 residues. DNA of the CDR3: TGTGCCAGCAGTGTGGGGGCGGACCCTTTCTACAATGAGCAGTTCTTC. Translation: CASSVGADPFYNEQFF.

The chain carries TRBV19 and TRBJ2-2, with 9 bases identical to TRBD2. Per germline, CDR1 LNHDA and CDR2 SQIVND (reference sequence). Unmatched junction bases numbered 2, after V lost 6 bases and J lost 3 bases. CDR3 size: 14 residues. CDR3 in amino acids: CASRGLAHTGELFF. The CDR3 DNA is TGTGCCAGTAGGGGACTAGCCCACACCGGGGAGCTGTTTTTT.

The gene calls are TRBV2 and TRBJ2-1; D assignment may be TRBD1 or TRBD2 (5 bases each). There are 13 residues in the CDR3. Germline V gene data show CDR1 as SNHLY and CDR2 as FYNNEI. Trimming took off 8 bases at V and 4 bases at J, with 12 bases between the two ends. The CDR3 sequence is CASAGTAYNEQFF. CDR3 nucleotides: TGTGCCAGCGCCGGGACCGCTTACAATGAGCAGTTCTTC.

As concerns this clone: The sample contains more than one DNA sequence encoding this CDR3. The genes are TRBV19 and TRBJ2-7; D uncertain. The CDR3 has 14 residues. Trimming shortened V by 1 base and J by 0 bases, and 7 bases separated the two germline ends. Germline V gives CDR1 LNHDA, CDR2 SQIVND (reference sequence). CDR3 amino acids: CASSIVGSSYEQYF. CDR3 DNA: TGTGCCAGTAGTATAGTAGGAAGCTCCTACGAGCAGTACTTC.

The chain is built from TRBV11-2 and TRBJ2-3; D might be TRBD1 or TRBD2, each matching 5 bases. CDR1 is SGHAT and CDR2 is FQNNGV in the germline V gene. V dropped 5 bases and J dropped 2 bases, with 17 bases sitting between them. The CDR3 runs 16 residues. The CDR3 nucleotides read TGTGCCAGCAGCACTGTCCGGGACCCATCCACAGATACGCAGTATTTT. It yields the protein CASSTVRDPSTDTQYF.